The 7 T cell receptor beta chains reported below all come from one sample, sequenced in a study of T cells in Graves' hyperthyroidism and ophthalmopathy. RNA transcripts yielded amplified TCR beta CDR3 regions. The HTBI primer set drove a first-round RT-PCR of the TCR CDR3. Each CDR3 protein is one row after TCRdb ran MiXCR on the multiplex PCR reads. The data contain a few hundred thousand distinct CDR3 sequences, roughly 15% of them singletons. What was sequenced was blood. Receptor source: a woman aged 55-69 years with Graves' ophthalmopathy.

The chain employs TRBV5-6 and TRBJ2-1, with D perhaps TRBD2 (6 bases). V lost 2 bases to trimming and J lost 4 bases, with 13 bases between them. CDR1 and CDR2 (germline): SGHDT, YYEEEE. This CDR3 comprises 15 residues. CDR3 region: CASSFPGSGYNEQFF. The CDR3 DNA is TGTGCCAGCAGCTTTCCCGGGAGCGGGTACAATGAGCAGTTCTTC.

This clonotype was counted only a few times. This chain joins TRBV9 and TRBJ2-3; either TRBD1 or TRBD2 may fit D (5 bases each). The germline V and J ends were trimmed by 0 bases and 3 bases, with 14 bases remaining between them. This CDR3 has 16 amino acids. Germline lookup yields CDR1 SGDLS and CDR2 YYNGEE. In DNA, the CDR3 is TGTGCCAGCAGCGTAGAGGGGCAGGGCGGGACAGATACGCAGTATTTT. It encodes CASSVEGQGGTDTQYF. The full variable domain, with the rest looked up from reference TRBV9 and TRBJ2-3, is DSGVTQTPKHLITATGQRVTLRCSPRSGDLSVYWYQQSLDQGLQFLIQYYNGEERAKGNILERFSAQQFPDLHSELNLSSLELGDSALYFCASSVEGQGGTDTQYFGPGTRLTVL.

This clonotype has ten or more counts. This chain's CDR3 is CASREGFFSDNTIYF. DNA for the CDR3: TGTGCCAGCAGAGAGGGGTTTTTCTCTGACAACACCATATATTTT. The chain is built from TRBV12-3 or TRBV12-4 and TRBJ1-3; possible D gene TRBD1, 5 bases. CDR3 size: 15 residues. The ends were cut back, 6 bases at V and 7 bases at J, with 19 bases in the middle.

CDR3 sequence (DNA): TGCGCCAGCAGCCCGACAGCGGGAGCAGCCTACGAGCAGTACTTC. Its protein is CASSPTAGAAYEQYF. The V and J genes are TRBV5-1 and TRBJ2-7; 8 nucleotides line up with TRBD2. Germline trimming cut 4 bases from V and 2 bases from J; bases unmatched to any gene: 8. Germline lookup yields CDR1 SGHRS and CDR2 YFSETQ. The CDR3 is made up of 15 amino acids.

This chain uses TRBV6-1 with TRBJ2-3, with D unresolved. Trimming took 5 bases from V and 4 from J, leaving 13 bases between them. Germline CDR1 is MNHNS and CDR2 is SASEGT. The CDR3 is made up of 14 amino acids. CDR3: CASSPIESADTQYF. In nucleotides, the CDR3 is TGTGCCAGCAGTCCGATAGAGTCGGCAGATACGCAGTATTTT.

The chain uses TRBV25-1 and TRBJ1-4, with 7 bases that match TRBD1. With V trimmed by 4 bases and J by 4 bases, 6 bases remained unmatched. Germline assignment: CDR1 MGHDK and CDR2 SYGVNS. There are 15 residues in the CDR3. CDR3 amino acids: CASSVNRGLNEKLFF. Here the CDR3 DNA reads TGTGCCAGCAGTGTAAACAGGGGTCTTAATGAAAAACTGTTTTTT.

This clonotype was found many times. The rearrangement uses TRBV24-1 and TRBJ2-1; D is possibly TRBD2 (6 bases). The germline gives CDR1 KGHDR, CDR2 SFDVKD. The CDR3 consists of 16 residues. Trimming removed 8 bases from V and 9 bases from J, with 25 bases in between. CDR3 sequence reads: CATMGRGGQGRSEQFF. The CDR3 region has the DNA TGTGCCACCATGGGGAGAGGAGGGCAGGGAAGAAGTGAGCAGTTCTTC.